Below, 25 T cell receptor beta chains from the same sample are listed, as sequenced in a study of cytomegalovirus exposure and HLA in healthy donors. The PCR used 60 Vbeta and 13 Jbeta primers. Profiling relied on immunoSEQ multiplex PCR, and the TCRdb table lists in-frame clones only, not all of them. The sample has 100,000 or so clones, approximately 84% seen once. The specimen was PBMCs. The receptor source for this set is a man in his late teens or twenties in good health and CMV-seronegative.

The rearrangement links TRBV29-1 to TRBJ2-5; 7 bases agree with TRBD1. Germline lookup yields CDR1 SQVTM and CDR2 ANQGSEA. CDR3 length equals 13 residues. The V gene end was trimmed by 6 bases and the J gene end by 1 base; junction bases not matched to a gene: 5. CDR3 coding DNA: TGCAGCGTAGTTCGGGACAGCCAAGAGACCCAGTACTTC. Residues: CSVVRDSQETQYF.

The chain uses TRBV27 and TRBJ1-5; D possibly corresponds to TRBD1 (6 bases). Germline V CDR1 and CDR2: MNHEY, SMNVEV (reference sequence). This CDR3 region has 18 residues. The V and J ends lost 3 bases and 0 bases respectively, with 18 bases between them. This chain's CDR3 is CASSFAPGAINSNQPQHF. CDR3 bases: TGTGCCAGCAGTTTTGCTCCAGGGGCAATAAATAGCAATCAGCCCCAGCATTTT.

This clone occurred once. V usage is TRBV7-9 and J usage is TRBJ2-1, with 11 nucleotides matching TRBD2. Germline V CDR1 and CDR2: SEHNR, FQNEAQ (reference sequence). The CDR3 runs 14 residues. With V trimmed by 6 bases and J by 7 bases, 5 bases remained unmatched. For the CDR3, the DNA is TGTGCCAGCAGTATCCCTAGCGGGAGGAATGAGCAGTTCTTC. This sequence encodes CASSIPSGRNEQFF.

The chain recombines TRBV11-2 with TRBJ2-1; 7 positions agree with TRBD2. The V gene's germline CDR1 is SGHAT and CDR2 FQNNGV. This CDR3 has 12 residues. V lost 3 bases, J lost 15 bases, and 8 bases stayed unmatched. The CDR3 here is CASSLASGMVFF. The CDR3 DNA follows: TGTGCCAGCAGCTTGGCTAGCGGTATGGTGTTCTTC.

The genes are TRBV7-2 and TRBJ2-1; 13 bases align to TRBD2. Germline loops: CDR1 SGHTA, CDR2 FQGNSA. The CDR3 spans 15 residues. V was clipped by 3 bases and J by 9 bases; unmatched bases: 5. Here the CDR3 DNA reads TGTGCCAGCAGCTTGACTAGCGGGAGGAAGGGTGAGCAGTTCTTC. Translation: CASSLTSGRKGEQFF.

The V and J genes are TRBV6-5 and TRBJ2-5, with TRBD1 matching 9 bases. Germline CDR1 reads MNHEY; CDR2 reads SVGAGI. The ends lost 4 bases at V and 4 bases at J; junction bases unmatched: 4. The CDR3 has 14 amino acids. The CDR3 spells CASSSGQGRETQYF. The CDR3 DNA sequence: TGTGCCAGCAGTTCTGGACAGGGGAGAGAGACCCAGTACTTC.

Comment on this clone: This CDR3 is also generated by other DNA sequences in the sample. The rearrangement joins TRBV30 to TRBJ2-1, with 7 positions matching TRBD2. This CDR3 comprises 15 residues. Looked up from germline, CDR1 is GTSNPN and CDR2 is SVGIG (reference sequence). Trimming removed 0 bases from V and 1 base from J; junction bases left unmatched: 3. The DNA for the CDR3 is TGTGCCTGGAGTGTAGGTAGCGGGTCCTACAATGAGCAGTTCTTC. Residues: CAWSVGSGSYNEQFF. The variable domain in full, with the rest retrieved from reference TRBV30 and TRBJ2-1, is SQTIHQWPATLVQPVGSPLSLECTVEGTSNPNLYWYRQAAGRGLQLLFYSVGIGQISSEVPQNLSASRPQDRQFILSSKKLLLSDSGFYLCAWSVGSGSYNEQFFGPGTRLTVL.

The V gene is TRBV18, the J gene TRBJ2-7; maybe TRBD2 (6 bases). The germline V gene encodes CDR1 KGHSH and CDR2 LQKENI. V dropped 2 bases and J dropped 4 bases, with 6 bases sitting between them. This CDR3 comprises 12 residues. CDR3 in amino acids: CASSPAGYEQYF. CDR3 sequence (DNA): TGTGCCAGCTCACCAGCGGGATACGAGCAGTACTTC.

This chain joins TRBV2 and TRBJ1-1; D not certain. The CDR3 consists of 13 residues. Between the trimmed V and J ends, which lost 6 bases and 0 bases, there was a span of 8 bases. The germline CDR1 and CDR2 sequences are SNHLY and FYNNEI. Written as DNA, the CDR3 is TGTGCCAGCAGCACACAGATGAACACTGAAGCTTTCTTT. Protein sequence: CASSTQMNTEAFF.

This clone was seen more than once but under ten times. The chain joins TRBV5-1 to TRBJ1-3; D may be TRBD1 (6 bases). This CDR3 region has 17 residues. Germline V lookup: CDR1 SGHRS, CDR2 YFSETQ. Trimming took 0 bases from V and 0 from J, leaving 13 bases between them. The CDR3 sequence: CASSLGGQTISGNTIYF. As DNA, the CDR3 is TGCGCCAGCAGCTTGGGCGGACAGACCATCTCTGGAAACACCATATATTTT.

V gene TRBV7-8 combines with J gene TRBJ2-1; 7 positions match TRBD2. After removal of 1 base from V and 1 base from J, the junction contained 4 bases not matched to a gene. Germline CDR1 and CDR2: SGHVS and FQNEAQ. The CDR3 covers 16 residues. The CDR3 DNA is TGTGCCAGCAGCTTAGAGGGAGGGAAATCCTACAATGAGCAGTTCTTC. Protein product: CASSLEGGKSYNEQFF.

V gene TRBV30 combines with J gene TRBJ1-5; no reliable D call. CDR1 is GTSNPN, CDR2 SVGIG, per germline (reference sequence). The CDR3 length is 13 residues. V lost 5 bases and J 0 bases, leaving 8 bases between the germline ends. This CDR3 is CAWGRDSNQPQHF. The CDR3 nucleotides read TGTGCCTGGGGGAGGGATAGCAATCAGCCCCAGCATTTT.

This chain's CDR3 is CASGKQGADTEAFF. The CDR3 coding sequence is TGTGCCAGCGGAAAACAGGGGGCGGACACTGAAGCTTTCTTT. The rearrangement links TRBV7-2 to TRBJ1-1; the match to TRBD1 covers 9 bases. Trimming cost V 8 bases and J 3 bases; bases outside gene matches: 7. CDR1 and CDR2 from the germline V gene are SGHTA and FQGNSA. The CDR3 is 14 amino acids.

V is TRBV5-4 and J is TRBJ1-2, with D perhaps TRBD1 (5 bases). The CDR3 is made up of 14 amino acids. Per the germline V gene, CDR1 is SGHNT and CDR2 is YYREEE (reference sequence). The germline V and J ends were trimmed by 0 bases and 7 bases, with 13 bases remaining between them. The DNA of the CDR3 is TGTGCCAGCAGCTTGGCCGCCAGGGCTGGTGGCTACACCTTC. Translated: CASSLAARAGGYTF.

J is TRBJ1-3 and V is TRBV28; TRBD1 matches at 9 bases. The length of the CDR3 is 16 residues. Losses at the gene ends were 5 bases for V and 2 bases for J; bases not matched to a gene: 7. The germline CDR1 and CDR2 sequences are MDHEN and SYDVKM. The CDR3 DNA reads TGTGCCAGCAGTACCTCCGGGACAGGGACTGGAAACACCATATATTTT. Translating it yields CASSTSGTGTGNTIYF. The variable domain in full, completed from reference TRBV28 and TRBJ1-3, reads DVKVTQSSRYLVKRTGEKVFLECVQDMDHENMFWYRQDPGLGLRLIYFSYDVKMKEKGDIPEGYSVSREKKERFSLILESASTNQTSMYLCASSTSGTGTGNTIYFGEGSWLTVV.

This sequence joins TRBV7-6 and TRBJ2-3; D is perhaps TRBD2 (6 bases). Deletions cut 7 bases from V and 0 bases from J, with 17 bases between. The CDR3 length is 16 residues. Looked up from germline, CDR1 is SGHVS and CDR2 is FNYEAQ. CDR3 bases: TGTGCCAGCACCTTGGGGACTTCATCTAGCACAGATACGCAGTATTTT. This translates into CASTLGTSSSTDTQYF.

The J gene is TRBJ2-1, the V gene TRBV18, with a possible D match to TRBD2 (5 bases). CDR1 and CDR2 (germline): KGHSH, LQKENI. The V end lost 4 bases, the J end lost 6 bases, and 22 bases lay between the germline ends. The CDR3 length is 17 residues. Here the CDR3 DNA reads TGTGCCAGCTCACGCGAATCCCGGGGTCAGGCTGGCAATGAGCAGTTCTTC. Translated: CASSRESRGQAGNEQFF.

This clone was observed a handful of times. The genes are TRBV6-5 and TRBJ2-7; TRBD1 is a possible D gene (6 bases). Germline V CDR1 and CDR2: MNHEY, SVGAGI. This CDR3 comprises 13 residues. Trimming removed 6 bases at V and 3 bases at J, with 12 bases between. The CDR3 reads CASRYGQRYEQYF. The CDR3 region has the DNA TGTGCCAGCAGGTATGGACAGCGCTACGAGCAGTACTTC.

The chain combines TRBV7-9 with TRBJ2-7; D remains unclear. The CDR3 has 15 amino acids. Trimming shortened V by 5 bases and J by 0 bases, and 14 bases separated the two germline ends. The germline gives CDR1 SEHNR, CDR2 FQNEAQ (reference sequence). CDR3 bases: TGTGCCAGCAGCCCGGATCTTGGAGCCTCCTACGAGCAGTACTTC. This translates into CASSPDLGASYEQYF.

The chain recombines TRBV7-3 with TRBJ2-1; the match to TRBD2 covers 8 bases. The trim removed 5 bases at V and 7 bases at J, leaving 10 bases unmatched. There are 15 residues in the CDR3. CDR1 is SGHTA and CDR2 is FQGTGA in the germline V gene. DNA for the CDR3: TGTGCCAGCAGCCCCCGCGGGGGACTAGTAAATGAGCAGTTCTTC. It translates to CASSPRGGLVNEQFF.

V usage is TRBV6-6 and J usage is TRBJ2-3; 9 bases fit TRBD2. The germline V gene encodes CDR1 MNHNY and CDR2 SVGAGI (reference sequence). This CDR3 is 16 amino acids long. V lost 0 bases, J lost 5 bases, and 6 bases stayed unmatched. The CDR3 here is CASSYSGGRVGDTQYF. The CDR3 nucleotides are TGTGCCAGCAGTTACTCCGGCGGGAGGGTCGGAGATACGCAGTATTTT.

The rearrangement uses TRBV28 and TRBJ1-6, with TRBD1 as a possible D gene (6 bases). The V and J ends lost 2 bases and 4 bases respectively, with 15 bases between them. The length of the CDR3 is 17 residues. Per the germline V gene, CDR1 is MDHEN and CDR2 is SYDVKM. In DNA form, the CDR3 reads TGTGCCAGCAGTTTAGGGGGCAACCCGTCTTATAATTCACCCCTCCACTTT. It codes for CASSLGGNPSYNSPLHF. The whole variable domain, filled in from reference TRBV28 and TRBJ1-6, reads DVKVTQSSRYLVKRTGEKVFLECVQDMDHENMFWYRQDPGLGLRLIYFSYDVKMKEKGDIPEGYSVSREKKERFSLILESASTNQTSMYLCASSLGGNPSYNSPLHFGNGTRLTVT.

The rearrangement links TRBV6-1 to TRBJ2-1; D may be TRBD1 (6 bases). This CDR3 comprises 15 residues. V was clipped by 4 bases and J by 6 bases, with 16 bases between them. From germline, CDR1 is MNHNS and CDR2 SASEGT. CDR3 sequence: CASSAGTGSGNEQFF. CDR3 bases: TGTGCCAGCAGTGCAGGTACAGGGTCGGGCAATGAGCAGTTCTTC.

The chain combines TRBV6-6 with TRBJ2-1; TRBD2 is a possible D gene (5 bases). Germline CDR1 and CDR2: MNHNY and SVGAGI (reference sequence). The CDR3 length is 12 residues. V shed 7 bases and J shed 10 bases, with 14 bases lying between them. The CDR3, as DNA: TGTGCCAGCAACCCGCCGGCTAGCGAGCAGTTCTTC. Translating gives CASNPPASEQFF.

This clone was counted a single time. The rearrangement joins TRBV30 to TRBJ2-7; no clear D gene. Germline-derived CDR1 and CDR2 are GTSNPN and SVGIG (reference sequence). The ends were cut back, 0 bases at V and 0 bases at J, with 9 bases in the middle. The length of the CDR3 is 14 residues. The CDR3 DNA sequence: TGTGCCTGGAGTGTTAGTCTGATCTCCTACGAGCAGTACTTC. Translated: CAWSVSLISYEQYF.